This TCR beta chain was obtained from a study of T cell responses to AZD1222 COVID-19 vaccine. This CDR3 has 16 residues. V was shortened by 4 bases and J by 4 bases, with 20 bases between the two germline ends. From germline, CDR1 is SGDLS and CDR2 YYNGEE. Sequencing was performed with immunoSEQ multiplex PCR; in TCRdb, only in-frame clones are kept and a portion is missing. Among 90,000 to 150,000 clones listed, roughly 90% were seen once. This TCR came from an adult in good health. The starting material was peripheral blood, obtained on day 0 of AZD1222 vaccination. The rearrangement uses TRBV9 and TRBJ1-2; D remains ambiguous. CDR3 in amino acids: CASSTGSGGKSYGYTF. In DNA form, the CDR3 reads TGTGCCAGCAGCACCGGGAGTGGTGGGAAGTCCTATGGCTACACCTTC.